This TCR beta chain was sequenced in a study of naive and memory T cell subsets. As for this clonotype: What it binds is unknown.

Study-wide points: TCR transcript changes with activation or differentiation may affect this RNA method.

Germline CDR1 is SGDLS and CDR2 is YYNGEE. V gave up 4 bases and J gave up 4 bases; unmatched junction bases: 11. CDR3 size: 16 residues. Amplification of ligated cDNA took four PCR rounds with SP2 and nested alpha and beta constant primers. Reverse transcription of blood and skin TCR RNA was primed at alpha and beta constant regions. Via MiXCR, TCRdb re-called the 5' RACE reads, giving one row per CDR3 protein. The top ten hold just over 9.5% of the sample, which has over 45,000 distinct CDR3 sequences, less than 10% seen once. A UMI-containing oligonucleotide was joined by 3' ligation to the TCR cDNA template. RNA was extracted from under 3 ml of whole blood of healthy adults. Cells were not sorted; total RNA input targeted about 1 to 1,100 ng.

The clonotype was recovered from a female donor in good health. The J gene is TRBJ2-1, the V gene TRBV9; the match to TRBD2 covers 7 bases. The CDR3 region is CASSRFGAGVYNEQFF. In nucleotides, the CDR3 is TGTGCCAGCAGCCGGTTCGGGGCGGGGGTGTACAATGAGCAGTTCTTC.